This passage covers 14 T cell receptor beta chains from one sample sequenced in a study of CD8+CD57+ T cells in acquired aplastic anemia. Those patients picked for sequencing had displayed CD8+CD57+ cell expansion on flow cytometry. Genomic DNA acted as the template from which TCR beta VDJ combination and CDR3 sequence profiling were carried out. TCRdb used MiXCR to reprocess the reads, holding one entry per CDR3 protein. This sample has 150,000 to 200,000 distinct CDR3 sequences; roughly 43% occur once, and the top ten carry 1.1%. The sample comprised sorted CD4+, CD8+, or CD8+CD57+ T cells (not recorded which) from PBMCs. All receptors derive from a human donor with aplastic anemia.

This clonotype appeared once. The V and J genes are TRBV7-2 and TRBJ2-2; D is possibly TRBD1 (6 bases). This CDR3 comprises 15 residues. In germline, CDR1 is SGHTA, CDR2 FQGNSA. Trimming pared 2 bases from V and 4 bases from J, leaving 11 bases between. The CDR3 nucleotides are TGTGCCAGCAGCTTAAACCAGGGGAGCACCGGGGAGCTGTTTTTT. Its protein is CASSLNQGSTGELFF.

The chain joins TRBV24-1 to TRBJ2-1; D is uncertain. Germline V gene data show CDR1 as KGHDR and CDR2 as SFDVKD. The length of the CDR3 is 12 residues. The germline V and J ends were trimmed by 4 bases and 9 bases, with 9 bases remaining between them. The CDR3 sequence: CATSEAVGEQFF. The CDR3 DNA follows: TGTGCCACCAGTGAGGCGGTGGGTGAGCAGTTCTTC.

The genes are TRBV5-1 and TRBJ1-5; TRBD1 might be the D (6 bases). Germline CDR1 is SGHRS and CDR2 is YFSETQ. This CDR3 spans 16 amino acids. Trimming took off 2 bases at V and 6 bases at J, with 18 bases between the two ends. CDR3 in DNA: TGCGCCAGCAGCTTAGGGGGAGCACGGTTAGGTCAGCCCCAGCATTTT. The encoded protein is CASSLGGARLGQPQHF.

This clonotype has a single count. The V gene is TRBV5-4, the J gene TRBJ1-5; D possibly corresponds to TRBD1 (5 bases). V was clipped by 0 bases and J by 2 bases, with 15 bases between them. This CDR3 has 17 residues. Germline CDR1 reads SGHNT; CDR2 reads YYREEE (reference sequence). This CDR3 is CASSLGTLRSGNQPQHF. CDR3 DNA: TGTGCCAGCAGCTTGGGGACACTGAGAAGCGGCAATCAGCCCCAGCATTTT.

This clonotype was observed a handful of times. This sequence joins TRBV7-2 and TRBJ1-1; TRBD1 might be the D (6 bases). CDR3 size: 13 residues. V was trimmed by 5 bases and J by 4 bases, leaving 11 bases between them. Germline CDR1 reads SGHTA; CDR2 reads FQGNSA. CDR3 residues: CASSALQGTEAFF. The CDR3 coding sequence is TGTGCCAGCAGCGCGTTACAGGGCACTGAAGCTTTCTTT.

At least ten counts were recorded for this clonotype. This chain connects TRBV6-2 or TRBV6-3 to TRBJ1-1; D remains unclear. The CDR3 loop spans 12 amino acids. Trimming removed 9 bases from V and 0 bases from J, with 8 bases in between. Per germline, CDR1 MNHEY and CDR2 SVGEGT. In nucleotides, the CDR3 is TGTGCCAGTTTCGGTATGAACACTGAAGCTTTCTTT. Protein sequence: CASFGMNTEAFF.

The chain has TRBV12-3 or TRBV12-4 and TRBJ2-7; the D gene could be TRBD1 or TRBD2 (7 bases each). This CDR3 spans 15 amino acids. The germline V and J ends were trimmed by 6 bases and 2 bases, with 17 bases remaining between them. DNA of the CDR3: TGTGCCAGCAGCCCCTGGGGGGGGACAGCCTACGAGCAGTACTTC. It codes for CASSPWGGTAYEQYF.

This chain links TRBV24-1 with TRBJ2-6, with D perhaps TRBD1 (5 bases). The germline V gene has CDR1 KGHDR and CDR2 SFDVKD. The V end was cut by 0 bases, the J end by 0 bases, with 8 bases between. CDR3 length: 17 amino acids. Here the CDR3 reads CATSDLDDSSGANVLTF. In nucleotides, the CDR3 is TGTGCCACCAGTGATTTGGATGACAGCTCTGGGGCCAACGTCCTGACTTTC.

Regarding this clonotype: The junction departs from germline at one end; a sequencing error may be responsible. V and J are TRBV7-6 and TRBJ1-1; no clear D gene. This CDR3 contains 13 residues. Per the germline V gene, CDR1 is SGHVS and CDR2 is FNYEAQ. CDR3 protein: CASSLAENTKAFF. The CDR3 coding sequence is TGTGCCAGCAGCTTAGCGGAGAACACTAAAGCTTTCTTT.

This clonotype was found a few times. The chain carries TRBV12-3 or TRBV12-4 and TRBJ1-3, with TRBD1 as a possible D gene (5 bases). V lost 3 bases to trimming and J lost 0 bases, with 15 bases between them. The CDR3 has 17 amino acids. The CDR3 DNA reads as TGTGCCAGCAGTTTTCTACGAGGGACCTACTCTGGAAACACCATATATTTT. Translated, it gives CASSFLRGTYSGNTIYF.

The rearrangement joins TRBV7-2 to TRBJ2-3, with unresolved D. V lost 1 base and J 3 bases, leaving 8 bases between the germline ends. The CDR3 loop spans 14 amino acids. Germline assignment: CDR1 SGHTA and CDR2 FQGNSA. DNA of the CDR3: TGTGCCAGCAGCTTAGAGCGTCTGACAGATACGCAGTATTTT. The encoded protein is CASSLERLTDTQYF.

The chain joins TRBV11-1 to TRBJ2-1; 8 nucleotides match TRBD1. J lost 9 bases, V lost 5 bases, and 9 bases had no gene match. The CDR3 has 14 residues. Looked up from germline, CDR1 is SGHAT and CDR2 is FQDESV (reference sequence). CDR3 residues: CASSPPQGVGEQFF. The CDR3 DNA sequence: TGTGCCAGCAGCCCACCACAGGGGGTGGGTGAGCAGTTCTTC.

J is TRBJ1-5 and V is TRBV5-4; 8 bases fit TRBD1. With 1 base clipped from V and 6 bases from J, the junction kept 9 bases outside the gene matches. The CDR3 loop spans 16 amino acids. The germline CDR1 and CDR2 sequences are SGHNT and YYREEE (reference sequence). The CDR3 sequence: CASSLTGGQGGQPQHF. CDR3 nucleotides: TGTGCCAGCAGCTTGACAGGGGGGCAAGGGGGTCAGCCCCAGCATTTT.

The J gene is TRBJ1-1, the V gene TRBV10-3; TRBD1 aligns across 9 bases. The V gene's germline CDR1 is ENHRY and CDR2 SYGVKD. With 4 bases clipped from V and 0 bases from J, the junction kept 9 bases outside the gene matches. CDR3 length equals 17 residues. The CDR3: CAISVGTGSPMNTEAFF. For the CDR3, the DNA is TGTGCCATCAGTGTGGGGACAGGGAGCCCGATGAACACTGAAGCTTTCTTT.